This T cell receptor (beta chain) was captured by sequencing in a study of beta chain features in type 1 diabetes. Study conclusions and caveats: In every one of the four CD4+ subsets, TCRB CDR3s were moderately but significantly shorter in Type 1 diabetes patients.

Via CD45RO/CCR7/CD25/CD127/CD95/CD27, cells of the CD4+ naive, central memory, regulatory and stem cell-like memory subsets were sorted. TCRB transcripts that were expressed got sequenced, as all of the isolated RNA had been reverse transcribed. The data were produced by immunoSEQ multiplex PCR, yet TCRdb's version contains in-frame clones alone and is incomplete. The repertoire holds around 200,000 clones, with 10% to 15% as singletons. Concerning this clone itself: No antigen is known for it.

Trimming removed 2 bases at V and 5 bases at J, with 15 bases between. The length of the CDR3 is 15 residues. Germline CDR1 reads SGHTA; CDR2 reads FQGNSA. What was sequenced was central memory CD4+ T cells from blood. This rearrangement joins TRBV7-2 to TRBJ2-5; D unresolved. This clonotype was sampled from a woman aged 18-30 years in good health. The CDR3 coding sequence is TGTGCCAGCAGCTTACAGGTTCACATGGCGGAGACCCAGTACTTC. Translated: CASSLQVHMAETQYF.